The 8 T cell receptor beta chains presented below share a single source sample, sequenced in a study of memory CD4+ T cells and cytomegalovirus serostatus. TCRdb's table, derived via immunoSEQ multiplex PCR, lists solely in-frame clones and lacks some. In the table there are tens of thousands of clones, 70% to 80% of which are singletons. Single viable CD3+CD4+CD8-CD45RO+ cells were sorted as the memory CD4+ T cells. The material sequenced was memory CD4+ T cells from blood. Receptors were obtained from an adult in good health and CMV-seronegative.

The DNA of the CDR3 is TGTGCCAGCACCGACGGGAGGAGCTACGAGCAGTACTTC. Its protein is CASTDGRSYEQYF. V and J are TRBV6-5 and TRBJ2-7; 7 positions match TRBD2. Germline values: CDR1 MNHEY, CDR2 SVGAGI. The CDR3 contains 13 residues. The J segment lost 3 bases and the V segment lost 7 bases, leaving 6 bases of the junction unmatched.

This clone came up a few times. The chain combines TRBV7-9 with TRBJ2-3; D is unclear. The CDR3 is 12 residues long. Germline CDR1 is SEHNR and CDR2 is FQNEAQ (reference sequence). V dropped 7 bases and J dropped 6 bases, with 11 bases sitting between them. In nucleotides, the CDR3 is TGTGCCAGCACGCTCCATAGGGATACGCAGTATTTT. It encodes CASTLHRDTQYF.

The chain combines TRBV11-1 with TRBJ1-2; TRBD1 is a possible D gene (6 bases). CDR1 and CDR2 from the germline V gene are SGHAT and FQDESV (reference sequence). The CDR3 consists of 14 residues. V was clipped by 6 bases and J by 4 bases, with 15 bases between them. The chain's CDR3 is CASSQTGTPYGYTF. For the CDR3, the DNA is TGTGCCAGCAGTCAAACCGGGACACCCTATGGCTACACCTTC.

The rearrangement joins TRBV10-3 to TRBJ1-3; 9 bases are shared with TRBD1. This CDR3 has 13 residues. V trimming: 10 bases; J trimming: 8 bases; junction bases outside the gene matches: 9. CDR1 ENHRY and CDR2 SYGVKD come from the germline V gene. The CDR3, as DNA: TGTGCCACTAAACCGGGACAGGGATACACCATATATTTT. It specifies CATKPGQGYTIYF.

In its sample, this clone was seen once. The rearrangement uses TRBV5-4 and TRBJ1-2, with 7 bases identical to TRBD1. This CDR3 is 15 amino acids long. Germline assignment: CDR1 SGHNT and CDR2 YYREEE (reference sequence). J was trimmed by 2 bases and V by 0 bases; bases with no gene match: 4. DNA for the CDR3: TGTGCCAGCAGCTTGGCCCCGGGACAGAACTATGGCTACACCTTC. Residues: CASSLAPGQNYGYTF.

A note on this clone: The same CDR3 is also encoded by other DNA sequences in this sample. The chain has TRBV2 and TRBJ2-3, with 10 bases matching TRBD1. Germline CDR1 and CDR2: SNHLY and FYNNEI. Germline trimming cut 4 bases from V and 0 bases from J; bases unmatched to any gene: 1. The CDR3 runs 15 residues. CDR3 bases: TGTGCCAGCAGTGCGGACAGGGGGAGCACAGATACGCAGTATTTT. Translation: CASSADRGSTDTQYF.

The table lists this clone with a few counts. The chain is built from TRBV5-6 and TRBJ2-1; no clear D. The CDR3 is 15 residues long. Trimming took off 4 bases at V and 6 bases at J, with 17 bases between the two ends. Germline V gives CDR1 SGHDT, CDR2 YYEEEE. CDR3 region: CASSPTGSPPNEQFF. For the CDR3, the DNA is TGTGCCAGCAGCCCCACGGGCTCCCCGCCCAATGAGCAGTTCTTC.

The gene calls are TRBV19 and TRBJ2-3; D is undetermined. V was trimmed by 5 bases and J by 0 bases, leaving 12 bases between them. Germline lookup yields CDR1 LNHDA and CDR2 SQIVND (reference sequence). This CDR3 is built from 15 residues. CDR3 sequence reads: CASSRYTTSTDTQYF. CDR3 coding DNA: TGTGCCAGTAGTCGGTACACCACTAGCACAGATACGCAGTATTTT.